This T cell receptor (beta chain) appears in the sequencing data of a study of blood T cell repertoires in COVID-19. Study-wide background: COVID-19 samples, acute and convalescent, were from the United States, Italy and Spain.

The germline CDR1 and CDR2 sequences are ENHRY and SYGVKD. This CDR3 has 16 amino acids. V was clipped by 5 bases and J by 0 bases; unmatched bases: 7. Original methodology: Estimation of nucleated cell counts relied on the amplification of reference gene primers. Here immunoSEQ multiplex PCR was the method, and the copy in TCRdb shows in-frame clones only, minus some. Clone size and V and J calls were adopted from that table, with D and trimming inferred from the DNA. The sample holds about 200,000 clones, about four fifths seen once. Participant-given clinical history determined each cohort assignment. Before being deemed recovered, Cohort 3 donors had two negative PCRs, clearance, or symptom resolution.

This chain links TRBV10-3 with TRBJ1-5, with 7 bases aligning to TRBD1. This clonotype was sampled from a man between 40 and 49 years old who had recovered from COVID-19. Sequencing was done on a sample of PBMCs or T cells enriched from blood (not recorded which). CDR3 residues: CAISPTGQNSNQPQHF. The CDR3 region has the DNA TGTGCCATCAGTCCGACAGGGCAAAATAGCAATCAGCCCCAGCATTTT.